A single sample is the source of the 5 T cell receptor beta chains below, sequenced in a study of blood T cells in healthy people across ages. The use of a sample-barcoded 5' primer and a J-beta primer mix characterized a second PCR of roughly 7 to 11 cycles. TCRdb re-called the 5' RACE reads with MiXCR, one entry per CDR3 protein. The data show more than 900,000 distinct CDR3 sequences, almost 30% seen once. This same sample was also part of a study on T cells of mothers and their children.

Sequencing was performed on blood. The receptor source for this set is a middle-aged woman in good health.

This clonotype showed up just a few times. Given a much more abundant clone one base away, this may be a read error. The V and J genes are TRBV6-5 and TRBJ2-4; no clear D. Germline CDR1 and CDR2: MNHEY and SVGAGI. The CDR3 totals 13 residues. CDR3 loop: CVSSSPTKNIQYF. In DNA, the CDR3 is TGTGTCAGCAGTTCCCCGACCAAAAACATTCAGTACTTC.

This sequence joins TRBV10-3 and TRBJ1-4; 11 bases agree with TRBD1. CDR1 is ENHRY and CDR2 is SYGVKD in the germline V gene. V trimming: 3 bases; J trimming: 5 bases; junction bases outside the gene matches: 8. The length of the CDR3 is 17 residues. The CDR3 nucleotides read TGTGCCATCAGTGAAGGACAGGGGGCGCGGTGGAATGAAAAACTGTTTTTT. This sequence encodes CAISEGQGARWNEKLFF.

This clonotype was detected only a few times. CDR3 residues: CASSQMGFATEAFF. The CDR3 DNA sequence: TGCGCCAGCAGCCAGATGGGGTTCGCCACTGAAGCTTTCTTT. This chain connects TRBV4-3 to TRBJ1-1, with unresolved D. In germline, CDR1 is LGHNA, CDR2 YSLEER. V lost 3 bases and J lost 4, with 12 bases in between. CDR3 length equals 14 residues.

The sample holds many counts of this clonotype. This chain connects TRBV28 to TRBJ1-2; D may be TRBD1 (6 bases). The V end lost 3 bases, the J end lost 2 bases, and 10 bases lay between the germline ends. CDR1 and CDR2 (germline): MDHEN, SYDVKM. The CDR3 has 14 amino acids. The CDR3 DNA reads TGTGCCAGCAGTTTCGGGGGCAGCAACTATGGCTACACCTTC. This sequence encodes CASSFGGSNYGYTF.

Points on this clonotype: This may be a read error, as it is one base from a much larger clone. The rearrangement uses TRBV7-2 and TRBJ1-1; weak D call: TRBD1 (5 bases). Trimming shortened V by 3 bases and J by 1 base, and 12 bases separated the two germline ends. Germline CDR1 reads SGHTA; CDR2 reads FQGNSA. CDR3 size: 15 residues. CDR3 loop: CASSFSGRANTEAFF. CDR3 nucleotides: TGTGCCAGCAGCTTTTCGGGACGGGCGAACACTGAAGCTTTCTTT.